The 8 T cell receptor beta chains below come from one sample, sequenced in a study of cytomegalovirus exposure and HLA in healthy donors. The PCR contained 60 Vbeta and 13 Jbeta primers. Sequenced by immunoSEQ multiplex PCR; TCRdb stores in-frame clones only, minus some. The sample includes 170,000 or so clones, about 78% seen only once; the top ten take over 10%. What was sequenced was PBMCs. These receptor sequences come from a woman aged 45 to 65 in good health and CMV-seropositive.

The chain recombines TRBV6-5 with TRBJ1-4, with TRBD1 as a possible D gene (5 bases). CDR1 and CDR2 (germline): MNHEY, SVGAGI. Deletions cut 4 bases from V and 7 bases from J, with 10 bases between. The CDR3 is 13 residues long. As DNA, the CDR3 is TGTGCCAGCAGTTCTAGTACAGGTGAAAAACTGTTTTTT. This codes for CASSSSTGEKLFF.

The rearrangement joins TRBV5-1 to TRBJ2-1, with 8 bases aligning to TRBD1. Germline loops: CDR1 SGHRS, CDR2 YFSETQ. The CDR3 runs to 14 residues. The V gene end was trimmed by 4 bases and the J gene end by 3 bases; junction bases not matched to a gene: 3. This CDR3 is CASSATGDYNEQFF. For the CDR3, the DNA is TGCGCCAGCAGCGCGACAGGGGACTACAATGAGCAGTTCTTC.

The chain employs TRBV7-9 and TRBJ2-1; D unresolved. Germline CDR1 SEHNR, CDR2 FQNEAQ (reference sequence). CDR3 length: 16 amino acids. V dropped 5 bases and J dropped 3 bases, with 17 bases sitting between them. CDR3 in amino acids: CASSPASGKHYNEQFF. The CDR3 DNA follows: TGTGCCAGCAGCCCCGCTTCAGGTAAACACTACAATGAGCAGTTCTTC.

The CDR3 DNA follows: TGTGCCACCCGGGGGGCGGGTCGCCGGGAGCTGTTTTTT. This sequence encodes CATRGAGRRELFF. The rearrangement joins TRBV6-5 to TRBJ2-2; D is perhaps TRBD2 (7 bases). The V and J ends lost 10 bases and 9 bases respectively, with 18 bases between them. The CDR3 length is 13 residues. Germline CDR1 and CDR2: MNHEY and SVGAGI.

The V gene is TRBV27, the J gene TRBJ1-2; the match to TRBD1 covers 8 bases. The CDR3 runs to 17 residues. J lost 7 bases, V lost 7 bases, and 20 bases had no gene match. Germline V lookup: CDR1 MNHEY, CDR2 SMNVEV (reference sequence). CDR3 protein: CASIVSGGQGGRCGYTF. The DNA of the CDR3 is TGTGCCAGCATCGTATCTGGAGGACAGGGTGGTCGGTGTGGCTACACCTTC.

J is TRBJ2-3 and V is TRBV5-8; TRBD1 matches 8 bases. The CDR3 runs to 16 residues. Germline V gene sequence: CDR1 SGHTS, CDR2 YDEGEE. J lost 0 bases, V lost 0 bases, and 3 bases had no gene match. The CDR3 spells CASSLARGPSTDTQYF. In DNA form, the CDR3 reads TGTGCCAGCAGCTTGGCCAGGGGGCCTAGCACAGATACGCAGTATTTT.

The chain carries TRBV6-1 and TRBJ2-7; maybe TRBD1 (8 bases). The germline V gene encodes CDR1 MNHNS and CDR2 SASEGT. The CDR3 covers 18 residues. V was pared by 0 bases and J by 2 bases, with 20 bases between. In nucleotides, the CDR3 is TGTGCCAGCAGTGAAGCGGACACAGGGGGAGGGAATACCTACGAGCAGTACTTC. It specifies CASSEADTGGGNTYEQYF.

The J gene is TRBJ1-1, the V gene TRBV2, with 8 bases fitting TRBD1. CDR3 length: 16 residues. V shed 7 bases and J 1 base; nucleotides not matched to a gene: 11. Germline CDR1 reads SNHLY; CDR2 reads FYNNEI. The CDR3 region is CASMGQGARKNTEAFF. Here the CDR3 DNA reads TGTGCCAGCATGGGCCAGGGGGCTCGGAAGAACACTGAAGCTTTCTTT.